This T cell receptor (beta chain) is drawn from a study of Graves' ophthalmopathy and Graves' hyperthyroidism. Excluded: other autoimmune disease, uncontrolled infection, pregnancy or lactation. Trimming removed 5 bases from V and 4 bases from J, with 18 bases in between. The CDR3 totals 15 residues. Germline loops: CDR1 MDHEN, CDR2 SYDVKM. TCR beta CDR3 amplification used RNA transcripts. An opening RT-PCR round employed HTBI primers and preceded a second-round multiplex PCR. Each CDR3 protein gets one entry after TCRdb re-called the multiplex PCR reads with MiXCR. The sample lists a few hundred thousand distinct CDR3 sequences; roughly 15% were seen once. Points from the study as a whole: In blood, most expanded thyroid clonotypes above 0.001 frequency were also detected.

This clonotype showed up many times. Antigen specificity is unknown. The sequence derives from an adult man with Graves' ophthalmopathy. The sequencing input was peripheral blood. This rearrangement joins TRBV28 to TRBJ2-7; TRBD2 is a possible D gene (7 bases). DNA for the CDR3: TGTGCCAGCAGTGGGGGGGGGGCCCCTTTTTACGAGCAGTACTTC. This gives the protein CASSGGGAPFYEQYF.